This T cell receptor beta chain was identified during a study of shared clonotypes between healthy human individuals. The donor population consisted of healthy HIV-negative adults with no recent acute infections or vaccinations. Negatively enriched CD4+ T cells were divided by CD45RA into naive and memory. Profiled with immunoSEQ multiplex PCR; TCRdb holds only in-frame clones, not every one. The sample has around 2.5 million clones; approximately 93% are singletons. The V end was cut by 0 bases, the J end by 1 base, with 16 bases between. Looked up from germline, CDR1 is SGDLS and CDR2 is YYNGEE. The CDR3 sequence is 17 residues long.

The chain uses TRBV9 and TRBJ1-2; TRBD1 is a possible D gene (5 bases). The material sequenced was naive CD4+ T cells from PBMCs. The subset is: CD45RA+ positively selected. The TCR originated in a man younger than 35 in good health. Some clones in this sample may be carry-over from other donors' samples. The CDR3 DNA sequence: TGTGCCAGCAGCGTAGACAGGCACCATAGGGGTAACTATGGCTACACCTTC. Amino acid sequence: CASSVDRHHRGNYGYTF.